Each of the 20 T cell receptor beta chains below was sequenced from the same sample in a study of CD8+ T cells in alopecia areata. cDNA serving as the sequencing template came from extracted, reverse transcribed RNA. Profiled with immunoSEQ multiplex PCR; TCRdb holds only in-frame clones, not every one. In the table there are 150,000 or so clones, about 47% of which are singletons. The sequences come from CD8+ T cells sorted from blood, collected at week 0. These receptor sequences come from a human donor with alopecia areata.

This clone was seen more than once but under ten times. V and J are TRBV4-3 and TRBJ2-2, with TRBD2 matching 7 bases. Losses at the gene ends were 1 base for V and 6 bases for J; bases not matched to a gene: 8. This CDR3 contains 16 residues. Germline assignment: CDR1 LGHNA and CDR2 YSLEER. CDR3 in amino acids: CASSQVLAGEAGELFF. Here the CDR3 DNA reads TGCGCCAGCAGCCAAGTGCTGGCGGGGGAGGCCGGGGAGCTGTTTTTT.

This clone was counted between two and nine times. The V call is TRBV29-1, the J call TRBJ2-6; the D is unclear. CDR1 is SQVTM and CDR2 is ANQGSEA in the germline V gene. The CDR3 contains 15 residues. V was trimmed by 6 bases and J by 0 bases, leaving 12 bases between them. The CDR3 sequence: CSVAWVNSGANVLTF. The CDR3 bases are TGCAGCGTCGCGTGGGTGAACTCTGGGGCCAACGTCCTGACTTTC.

This sequence joins TRBV2 and TRBJ2-2; the D gene could be TRBD1 or TRBD2 (5 bases each). V was trimmed by 7 bases and J by 0 bases, leaving 18 bases between them. Per the germline V gene, CDR1 is SNHLY and CDR2 is FYNNEI. The CDR3 consists of 17 residues. The CDR3 spells CASTHPGRSTNTGELFF. The CDR3 DNA sequence: TGTGCCAGCACCCACCCGGGACGCAGTACGAACACCGGGGAGCTGTTTTTT. The full variable domain, with the rest looked up from reference TRBV2 and TRBJ2-2, is EPEVTQTPSHQVTQMGQEVILRCVPISNHLYFYWYRQILGQKVEFLVSFYNNEISEKSEIFDDQFSVERPDGSNFTLKIRSTKLEDSAMYFCASTHPGRSTNTGELFFGEGSRLTVL.

The chain links TRBV29-1 to TRBJ2-1; 13 positions agree with TRBD2. Trimming removed 0 bases from V and 3 bases from J; junction bases left unmatched: 8. The germline gives CDR1 SQVTM, CDR2 ANQGSEA. The CDR3 consists of 18 residues. CDR3 in amino acids: CSVEETSGGPSGYNEQFF. The CDR3, as DNA: TGCAGCGTTGAAGAGACTAGCGGGGGGCCCTCGGGCTACAATGAGCAGTTCTTC.

The gene calls are TRBV6-6 and TRBJ2-7; D may be TRBD2 (6 bases). The CDR3 is 16 amino acids. Germline V CDR1 and CDR2: MNHNY, SVGAGI (reference sequence). The V end lost 0 bases, the J end lost 0 bases, and 12 bases lay between the germline ends. CDR3 loop: CASSYSRGSSSYEQYF. In DNA form, the CDR3 reads TGTGCCAGCAGTTACTCCCGGGGGTCGAGCTCCTACGAGCAGTACTTC.

The genes are TRBV4-2 and TRBJ2-3; 12 positions agree with TRBD2. V dropped 3 bases and J dropped 6; count of bases not matched to a gene: 7. The length of the CDR3 is 16 residues. The germline CDR1 and CDR2 sequences are LGHNA and YNFKEQ. CDR3 DNA: TGTGCCAGCAGCCAGACTCGGGGGACTAGCGGGGATACGCAGTATTTT. This gives the protein CASSQTRGTSGDTQYF.

The chain combines TRBV9 with TRBJ2-3; D remains unclear. The V end was cut by 0 bases, the J end by 3 bases, with 5 bases between. There are 13 residues in the CDR3. Germline values: CDR1 SGDLS, CDR2 YYNGEE. The CDR3 nucleotides are TGTGCCAGCAGCGTAGCTTTGACAGATACGCAGTATTTT. This sequence encodes CASSVALTDTQYF.

This chain joins TRBV15 and TRBJ2-1; 16 bases line up with TRBD2. V was pared by 5 bases and J by 8 bases, with 3 bases of the junction left unmatched. Germline CDR1 LNHNV, CDR2 YYDKDF (reference sequence). This CDR3 is 15 amino acids long. This chain's CDR3 is CATSVGTSGGDEQFF. DNA for the CDR3: TGTGCCACCAGCGTCGGGACTAGCGGGGGGGATGAGCAGTTCTTC.

With respect to this clone: Its ends do not fully match the called genes, so a read error is possible. This chain connects TRBV5-1 to TRBJ1-1; unclear D gene. The CDR3 totals 13 residues. The germline V gene has CDR1 SGHRS and CDR2 YFSETQ. CDR3: CASSPVSDTEAFF. CDR3 coding DNA: TGTGCCAGCAGCCCTGTGAGTGACACTGAAGCTTTCTTT. Based on the CDR3 plus reference TRBV5-1 and TRBJ1-1, the full variable domain is KAGVTQTPRYLIKTRGQQVTLSCSPISGHRSVSWYQQTPGQGLQFLFEYFSETQRNKGNFPGRFSGRQFSNSRSEMNVSTLELGDSALYLCASSPVSDTEAFFGQGTRLTVV.

The chain joins TRBV30 to TRBJ1-2; no firm D call. From germline, CDR1 is GTSNPN and CDR2 SVGIG (reference sequence). The V end was cut by 2 bases, the J end by 7 bases, with 11 bases between. The CDR3 runs to 12 residues. CDR3 region: CAWSLGLGGYTF. CDR3 bases: TGTGCCTGGAGTCTAGGGTTGGGTGGCTACACCTTC.

V and J are TRBV29-1 and TRBJ1-2; 9 bases are shared with TRBD1. In germline, CDR1 is SQVTM, CDR2 ANQGSEA. The CDR3 covers 13 residues. After removal of 7 bases from V and 2 bases from J, the junction contained 5 bases not matched to a gene. This chain's CDR3 is CSAPGTGNYGYTF. In nucleotides, the CDR3 is TGCAGCGCCCCCGGGACAGGGAACTATGGCTACACCTTC.

The chain has TRBV5-1 and TRBJ1-1; TRBD1 is a possible D gene (5 bases). From germline, CDR1 is SGHRS and CDR2 YFSETQ. The V gene lost 1 base and the J gene lost 2 bases, with 18 bases spanning the gap. The CDR3 has 17 residues. The CDR3 DNA reads TGCGCCAGCAGCTTGAGGGACTCTAGGACGAGTAACACTGAAGCTTTCTTT. This gives the protein CASSLRDSRTSNTEAFF.

The J gene is TRBJ2-7, the V gene TRBV5-1; D is tentatively TRBD1 or TRBD2 (6 bases each). The CDR3 totals 15 residues. The germline gives CDR1 SGHRS, CDR2 YFSETQ. The V end was cut by 0 bases, the J end by 1 base, with 11 bases between. In nucleotides, the CDR3 is TGCGCCAGCAGCTTGGTCCAGGGGACTTCCTACGAGCAGTACTTC. It codes for CASSLVQGTSYEQYF.

This sequence joins TRBV29-1 and TRBJ2-1; no definite D call. The germline V and J ends were trimmed by 3 bases and 4 bases, with 7 bases remaining between them. From germline, CDR1 is SQVTM and CDR2 ANQGSEA. This CDR3 is built from 12 residues. This CDR3 is CSVDFAYNEQFF. CDR3 nucleotides: TGCAGCGTTGACTTCGCTTACAATGAGCAGTTCTTC.

The chain uses TRBV6-5 and TRBJ1-1; no reliable D call. CDR1 MNHEY and CDR2 SVGAGI come from the germline V gene. Trimming shortened V by 8 bases and J by 1 base, and 17 bases separated the two germline ends. The CDR3 is 15 residues long. The CDR3 nucleotides are TGTGCCAGCGCCTCCCCTAGATCGGGGAACACTGAAGCTTTCTTT. As protein: CASASPRSGNTEAFF.

Concerning this clone itself: At one end, the junction sequence differs from germline, possibly due to a read error. In DNA, the CDR3 is TGTGCCAGCCGCTTGGGGACGGCCTACGAGCAGTACTTC. This gives the protein CASRLGTAYEQYF. The rearrangement uses TRBV7-9 and TRBJ2-7, with D perhaps matching TRBD1 or TRBD2 (5 bases each). CDR3 size: 13 residues. CDR1 and CDR2 from the germline V gene are SEHNR and FQNEAQ (reference sequence).

This clone was seen at least ten times. J is TRBJ2-2 and V is TRBV6-5, with 11 bases that match TRBD2. The CDR3 is 14 residues long. Per the germline V gene, CDR1 is MNHEY and CDR2 is SVGAGI. V lost 6 bases to trimming and J lost 6 bases; unmatched junction nucleotides: 3. CDR3 nucleotides: TGTGCCAGCAGCTCTAGCGGGGGGTCCGGGGAGCTGTTTTTT. Residues: CASSSSGGSGELFF.

The chain uses TRBV13 and TRBJ1-6; D unresolved. V lost 1 base to trimming and J lost 7 bases, with 8 bases between them. This CDR3 spans 14 amino acids. Germline lookup yields CDR1 PRHDT and CDR2 FYEKMQ (reference sequence). CDR3 sequence reads: CASSLEAANSPLHF. In DNA, the CDR3 is TGTGCCAGCAGCTTAGAAGCCGCCAATTCACCCCTCCACTTT.

V usage is TRBV30 and J usage is TRBJ2-2; 8 positions match TRBD1. V shed 0 bases and J 8 bases; nucleotides not matched to a gene: 5. CDR1 is GTSNPN and CDR2 is SVGIG in the germline V gene (reference sequence). The CDR3 runs to 14 residues. The CDR3 DNA reads TGTGCCTGGAGTGTGGACAGGGTTGCTGGGGAGCTGTTTTTT. This codes for CAWSVDRVAGELFF.

This sequence joins TRBV13 and TRBJ2-3, with TRBD2 identical over 11 bases. This CDR3 has 15 amino acids. Germline V gives CDR1 PRHDT, CDR2 FYEKMQ (reference sequence). J lost 4 bases, V lost 5 bases, and 5 bases had no gene match. Here the CDR3 reads CASSAGLAGADTQYF. CDR3 nucleotides: TGTGCCAGCAGCGCCGGACTAGCGGGCGCAGATACGCAGTATTTT.